The clone carrying this T cell receptor beta chain has a handful of counts. Its target is unknown. The data originate from a study of cytomegalovirus exposure and HLA in healthy donors. General observations from the study: Listed as cytomegalovirus-associated were 150 to 200 TCR beta chains.

Germline V gene sequence: CDR1 SGHVS, CDR2 FQNEAQ. The V end lost 6 bases, the J end lost 1 base, and 10 bases lay between the germline ends. The CDR3 consists of 14 residues. Sequencing used immunoSEQ multiplex PCR; TCRdb keeps in-frame clones, though not all of them. The table lists 200,000 or so clones, over 80% of them singletons, with roughly 5.5% in the top ten. This clonotype was obtained from a woman between 18 and 29 years old in good health and CMV-seronegative. This chain joins TRBV7-8 and TRBJ2-1; either TRBD1 or TRBD2 may supply D (5 bases each). Input material: PBMCs. The CDR3 here is CASSPRGSYNEQFF. CDR3 DNA sequence: TGTGCCAGCAGTCCGAGGGGATCCTACAATGAGCAGTTCTTC.